This TCR beta chain emerged from a study of cytomegalovirus exposure and HLA in healthy donors. Study-level results: V segments that were indistinguishable, TRBV6-2 and TRBV6-3 among them, were omitted from analysis. Reportedly, cytomegalovirus status was diagnosed with high sensitivity and specificity. Analyses of presence/absence relied on an assumption of roughly uniform sequencing depth across donors.

This clone has only a few counts. Its antigen is still unknown. Researchers ran the PCR with 60 Vbeta and 13 Jbeta primers. The method was immunoSEQ multiplex PCR; TCRdb's version includes in-frame clones alone and lacks a portion of them. The sample includes some 100,000 clones, approximately 78% seen only once; the top ten take around 4.6%. From germline, CDR1 is GTSNPN and CDR2 SVGIG (reference sequence). The CDR3 spans 13 residues. Trimming removed 2 bases from V and 2 bases from J, with 7 bases in between. V gene TRBV30 combines with J gene TRBJ1-3, with D perhaps TRBD1 (5 bases). Sequencing was carried out using PBMCs. This sequence originates from a woman aged 40 to 49 in good health and CMV-seropositive. For the CDR3, the DNA is TGTGCCTGGAGTCAGGGTACTGGAAACACCATATATTTT. The encoded protein is CAWSQGTGNTIYF.